Listed below are T cell receptor beta chains from one sample, sequenced in a study of vaccination and CD4 T cells after COVID-19. For these TCRs, the target antigens are not known. TCRdb ran MiXCR on the PCR reads and lists one entry per CDR3 protein. The sample includes under 20,000 distinct CDR3 sequences, 50% to 55% of them seen just once. The specimen was CD4+ T cells from blood, cultured in vitro. The receptors here all came from a human donor who had recovered from COVID-19. Each CDR3 is given with its conserved first and last residue. Fields, in order: D gene, V gene, J gene, clone size, CDR3 DNA, CDR3 protein. D genes are given only for firm matches. Only part of the rows carry a size: once, few, many, or a class if the clone is expanded.

>TRBD1|TRBV20-1|TRBJ2-3|few
TGCAGTGCTTGGGACAGTGTGGCAGATACGCAGTATTTT
CSAWDSVADTQYF
>NA|TRBV6-1|TRBJ1-2|NA
TGTGCCAGCAGTGAAGTAAACGGGCAACCTAACTATGGCTACACCTTC
CASSEVNGQPNYGYTF
>TRBD1|TRBV7-8|TRBJ2-3|NA
TGTGCCAGCAGCCCCCAGGGGGCAAGCACAGATACGCAGTATTTT
CASSPQGASTDTQYF
>NA|TRBV6-2/TRBV6-3|TRBJ1-5|NA
TGTGCCAGCAGTTTCAGGGAATATAGCAATCAGCCCCAGCATTTT
CASSFREYSNQPQHF
>TRBD2|TRBV7-3|TRBJ2-1|NA
TGCGCCAGCAGCCAAGGGGAGGGGCTAGCGCCATTCAACTCCTACAATGAGCAGTTCTTC
CASSQGEGLAPFNSYNEQFF
>NA|TRBV12-3/TRBV12-4|TRBJ1-1|few
TGTGCCAGCAGGGGGAGAGGGACTGAAGCTTTCTTT
CASRGRGTEAFF
>NA|TRBV5-1|TRBJ1-2|NA
TGCGCCAGCAGCTTGAGGATGGGGGCTTCGGATGGCTACACCTTC
CASSLRMGASDGYTF
>NA|TRBV6-5|TRBJ1-4|few
TGTGCCAGCAGTTACTCGGGGCAGGAGGAAAAACTGTTTTTT
CASSYSGQEEKLFF
>NA|TRBV29-1|TRBJ2-5|NA
TGCAGCGTAGACAGGGGCGGGGGAGAGACCCAGTACTTC
CSVDRGGGETQYF
>TRBD1|TRBV19|TRBJ1-2|NA
TGTGCCAGTACTGGGACAGGGGGATCCTTAGGCTACACCTTC
CASTGTGGSLGYTF
>NA|TRBV2|TRBJ2-7|once
TGTGCCAGCACCGAGGTAGACTCTCGATTCGAGCAGTACTTC
CASTEVDSRFEQYF
>TRBD2|TRBV20-1|TRBJ2-7|NA
TGCAGTGCTAGAGTTAGCCTGGCGGGGGGTGTACGGGAGCAGTACTTC
CSARVSLAGGVREQYF
>NA|TRBV2|TRBJ1-1|once
TGTGCTACCAAAGGCAGGGAAGCAAACACTGAAGCTTTCTTT
CATKGREANTEAFF
>TRBD2|TRBV2|TRBJ2-5|NA
TGTGCCAGCAGCTCCTTAGCGGGAGGGCCGGAGACCCAGTACTTC
CASSSLAGGPETQYF
>NA|TRBV27|TRBJ1-6|few
TGTGCCAGCAGTCCGAACGGACTGACCAATTCACCCCTCCACTTT
CASSPNGLTNSPLHF
>NA|TRBV20-1|TRBJ1-6|NA
TGCAGTGCTTCACCCCTCCACTTT
CSASPLHF
>NA|TRBV20-1|TRBJ1-5|NA
TGCAGTGCTAGGGGGTCCGGTGGTCAGCCCCAGCATTTT
CSARGSGGQPQHF
>TRBD2|TRBV6-4|TRBJ2-1|NA
TGTGCCAGCAGTGAACGCGGACTAGCGGGGGCGCGTCGCGTCTTC
CASSERGLAGARRVF
>NA|TRBV12-3/TRBV12-4|TRBJ2-6|medium-sized
TGTGCCAGCAGTCCCGGCCCTGGGGCCAACGTCCTGACTTTC
CASSPGPGANVLTF
>TRBD2|TRBV20-1|TRBJ2-6|NA
TGCAGTGCTGTCAATACCGGGACTAGCGGGAGAAAGCCGAACTCTGGGGCCAACGTCCTGACTTTC
CSAVNTGTSGRKPNSGANVLTF
>TRBD2|TRBV7-3|TRBJ2-5|few
TGTGCCAGCAGCCCCGGGACTAGGTCGGTTGGCGAGACCCAGTACTTC
CASSPGTRSVGETQYF
>NA|TRBV20-1|TRBJ1-2|NA
TGCAGTGCTAGAGATCTGGGCCAGGGAAATCGGTATGGCTACACCTTC
CSARDLGQGNRYGYTF
>NA|TRBV6-1|TRBJ2-7|NA
TGTGCCAGCAGTGGACCGGGACTCTCCTACGAGCAGTACTTC
CASSGPGLSYEQYF
>NA|TRBV27|TRBJ2-5|NA
TGTGCCAGCAGTTTTGGACGGCAAGAGACCCAGTACTTC
CASSFGRQETQYF
>NA|TRBV6-1|TRBJ1-2|NA
TGTGCCACCGTATTCAAGGTTAACTATGGCTACACCTTC
CATVFKVNYGYTF
>NA|TRBV6-5|TRBJ1-5|NA
TGTGCCAGCAGTTACTCTCGGGATCAGCCCCAGCATTTT
CASSYSRDQPQHF
>TRBD1|TRBV5-4|TRBJ1-2|few
TGTGCCAGCAGCCCAACGACAGGGAAAAGGATAGATGGCTACACCTTC
CASSPTTGKRIDGYTF
>TRBD1|TRBV6-1|TRBJ1-2|NA
TGTGCCAGCAGTGAATTCACAGGGGGGAACTATGGCTACACCTTC
CASSEFTGGNYGYTF
>TRBD2|TRBV7-9|TRBJ2-3|NA
TGTGCCAGCAGCCACACATCGGGAGGTGGCACAGATACGCAGTATTTT
CASSHTSGGGTDTQYF
>NA|TRBV2|TRBJ2-7|NA
TGTGCCAGCAGCGAGGGCCGCGAGTTCCAGGTCTCCTACGAGCAGTACTTC
CASSEGREFQVSYEQYF
>TRBD1|TRBV10-3|TRBJ2-3|NA
TGTGCCATCGGGGGGGGACAGGGGTTTTCGGATACGCAGTATTTT
CAIGGGQGFSDTQYF
>NA|TRBV7-2|TRBJ2-3|few
TGTGCCAGCAGCAAGGCCGGCAGCGCCCTTGGCACAGATACGCAGTATTTT
CASSKAGSALGTDTQYF
>NA|TRBV19|TRBJ2-3|NA
TGTGCCAGTAGTATTAACTCAAACACAGATACGCAGTATTTT
CASSINSNTDTQYF
>TRBD1|TRBV19|TRBJ1-5|few
TGTGCCAGTAGTACCCAGGGGGGTGATCAGCCCCAGCATTTT
CASSTQGGDQPQHF
>NA|TRBV20-1|TRBJ2-2|NA
TGCAGTGCTAGAGCACAACTCAGGGGCACCGGGGAGCTGTTTTTT
CSARAQLRGTGELFF
>TRBD1|TRBV11-2|TRBJ2-5|NA
TGTGCCAGCAGCACAGGGGTACAAGAGACCCAGTACTTC
CASSTGVQETQYF
>TRBD1|TRBV15|TRBJ2-7|NA
TGTGCCACCAGCAGAGGACGGGGAAACAGGGGGCGCGGGGGTGAGCAGTACTTC
CATSRGRGNRGRGGEQYF
>NA|TRBV7-2|TRBJ1-1|few
TGTGCCAGCAGCTTAGCGGGGGGGGCTTCTGGCACTGAAGCTTTCTTT
CASSLAGGASGTEAFF
>NA|TRBV14|TRBJ1-2|NA
TGTGCCAGCAGCCCTGACAGTCTCTGGTGGGGCTACACCTTC
CASSPDSLWWGYTF
>NA|TRBV6-1|TRBJ1-5|few
TGTGCCAGCAGTGTGGCAGGGGGCAATCAGCCCCAGCATTTT
CASSVAGGNQPQHF
>TRBD2|TRBV29-1|TRBJ2-7|NA
TGCAGCGCCGAGAGCGGGAGATCCTACGAGCAGTACTTC
CSAESGRSYEQYF
>TRBD2|TRBV11-3|TRBJ2-7|NA
TGTGCCAGCAGCTTAGAGGTCGGGGGGGACACCTCAATCTACGAGCAGTACTTC
CASSLEVGGDTSIYEQYF
>NA|TRBV11-3|TRBJ2-2|NA
TGTGCCAGCAGCTTAGACTCGACCGGGGAGCTGTTTTTT
CASSLDSTGELFF
>NA|TRBV27|TRBJ1-6|NA
TGTGCCAGCAGTTCCCGGGCGGCTGATAATTCACCCCTCCACTTT
CASSSRAADNSPLHF